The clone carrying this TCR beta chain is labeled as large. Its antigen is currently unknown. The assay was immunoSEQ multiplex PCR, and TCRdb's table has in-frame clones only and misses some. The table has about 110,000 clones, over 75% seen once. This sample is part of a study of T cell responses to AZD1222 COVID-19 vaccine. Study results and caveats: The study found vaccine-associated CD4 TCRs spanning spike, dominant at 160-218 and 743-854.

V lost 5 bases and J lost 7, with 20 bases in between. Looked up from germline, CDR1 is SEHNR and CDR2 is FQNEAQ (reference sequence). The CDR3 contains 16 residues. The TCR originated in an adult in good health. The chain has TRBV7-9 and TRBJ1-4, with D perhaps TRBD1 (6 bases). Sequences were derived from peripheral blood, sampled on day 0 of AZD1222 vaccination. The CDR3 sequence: CASSEAGASLSEKLFF. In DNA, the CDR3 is TGTGCCAGCAGCGAAGCGGGGGCCTCCCTGAGTGAAAAACTGTTTTTT.